The 15 T cell receptor beta chains below come from one sample, sequenced in a study of shared clonotypes between healthy human individuals. Some clones are missing from TCRdb's copy, which holds only in-frame ones; the method was immunoSEQ multiplex PCR. This table has 980,000 or so clones, over 75% appearing once. Source material: memory CD4+ T cells sorted from blood. The subset was: CD45RA-negative fraction. Source of these receptors: a man aged 18 to 30 in good health.

V and J are TRBV10-3 and TRBJ2-2; 7 nucleotides line up with TRBD1. The CDR3 sequence is 14 residues long. Unmatched junction bases numbered 7, after V lost 7 bases and J lost 5 bases. Germline CDR1 ENHRY, CDR2 SYGVKD. The CDR3: CAITDRVDTGELFF. The CDR3 region has the DNA TGTGCCATCACTGACAGGGTAGATACCGGGGAGCTGTTTTTT.

The chain uses TRBV5-1 and TRBJ2-3, with TRBD2 identical over 11 bases. The V gene end was trimmed by 4 bases and the J gene end by 2 bases; junction bases not matched to a gene: 6. The germline V gene has CDR1 SGHRS and CDR2 YFSETQ. This CDR3 has 16 residues. The CDR3 bases are TGCGCCAGCAGCCGCGTAGCGGGAGGGAACACAGATACGCAGTATTTT. Its translation is CASSRVAGGNTDTQYF. Using reference TRBV5-1 and TRBJ2-3 for the parts outside the CDR3, the full variable domain is KAGVTQTPRYLIKTRGQQVTLSCSPISGHRSVSWYQQTPGQGLQFLFEYFSETQRNKGNFPGRFSGRQFSNSRSEMNVSTLELGDSALYLCASSRVAGGNTDTQYFGPGTRLTVL.

The J gene is TRBJ2-3, the V gene TRBV10-3, with D tentatively TRBD1 or TRBD2 (6 bases each). The ends were cut back, 3 bases at V and 0 bases at J, with 10 bases in the middle. CDR3 size: 15 residues. CDR1 and CDR2 (germline): ENHRY, SYGVKD. This chain's CDR3 is CAISDTGTSTDTQYF. The CDR3 DNA is TGTGCCATCAGTGATACAGGGACTAGCACAGATACGCAGTATTTT.

This rearrangement joins TRBV7-3 to TRBJ2-1; possibly TRBD1 for D (6 bases). Trimming cost V 6 bases and J 0 bases, with 12 bases left between them. This CDR3 has 15 amino acids. CDR1 and CDR2 from the germline V gene are SGHTA and FQGTGA. The CDR3 region is CASSLRGSSYNEQFF. The DNA for the CDR3 is TGTGCCAGCAGTCTCAGGGGAAGCTCCTACAATGAGCAGTTCTTC.

The chain combines TRBV5-1 with TRBJ2-5, with TRBD2 matching over 14 bases. This CDR3 is built from 18 residues. The germline CDR1 and CDR2 sequences are SGHRS and YFSETQ. J was trimmed by 2 bases and V by 1 base; bases with no gene match: 7. In nucleotides, the CDR3 is TGCGCCAGCAGCTTGCATGGACTAGCGGGAGGATCTCAAGAGACCCAGTACTTC. Residues: CASSLHGLAGGSQETQYF.

The genes are TRBV28 and TRBJ1-1; possible D gene TRBD1, 5 bases. The length of the CDR3 is 13 residues. The V gene's germline CDR1 is MDHEN and CDR2 SYDVKM. V was cut by 7 bases and J by 1 base, with 10 bases left in between. The DNA for the CDR3 is TGTGCCAGCACCCCCAGGGCGAACACTGAAGCTTTCTTT. This sequence encodes CASTPRANTEAFF.

The rearrangement uses TRBV20-1 and TRBJ2-1; D gene uncertain. V was clipped by 1 base and J by 8 bases, with 6 bases between them. The CDR3 loop spans 11 amino acids. Germline CDR1 is DFQATT and CDR2 is SNEGSKA (reference sequence). CDR3 nucleotide sequence: TGCAGTGCTAGAGCAGACTATGAGCAGTTCTTC. Translating it yields CSARADYEQFF.

The gene calls are TRBV6-6 and TRBJ1-1, with D possibly matching TRBD1 (5 bases). Trimming cost V 5 bases and J 5 bases, with 18 bases left between them. This CDR3 is 15 amino acids long. Germline assignment: CDR1 MNHNY and CDR2 SVGAGI (reference sequence). The CDR3 protein is CASSKQGWGKTEAFF. DNA for the CDR3: TGTGCCAGCAGTAAGCAGGGATGGGGAAAGACTGAAGCTTTCTTT.

This chain connects TRBV7-2 to TRBJ2-3; the D is unclear. Germline V gene data show CDR1 as SGHTA and CDR2 as FQGNSA. This CDR3 region has 13 residues. Trimming took off 4 bases at V and 4 bases at J, with 9 bases between the two ends. CDR3 in amino acids: CASSWPGADTQYF. The DNA for the CDR3 is TGTGCCAGCAGCTGGCCTGGGGCAGATACGCAGTATTTT.

The chain is built from TRBV4-1 and TRBJ1-5, with a possible D match to TRBD1 (5 bases). The CDR3 is 15 amino acids. V lost 0 bases and J 7 bases, leaving 13 bases between the germline ends. Germline CDR1 is MGHRA and CDR2 is YSYEKL. The CDR3 here is CASSQDRAAGQPQHF. Here the CDR3 DNA reads TGCGCCAGCAGCCAAGACAGGGCCGCGGGGCAGCCCCAGCATTTT.

About this clone itself: Other DNA sequences in this sample translate to the same CDR3. The V gene is TRBV7-2, the J gene TRBJ1-2; maybe TRBD1 (6 bases). Germline values: CDR1 SGHTA, CDR2 FQGNSA. V gave up 5 bases and J gave up 2 bases, with 9 bases separating them. The CDR3 consists of 13 residues. The CDR3 bases are TGTGCCAGCAGCCCCAGGGGAAACTATGGCTACACCTTC. Translating gives CASSPRGNYGYTF.

This clone showed up just a few times. This chain joins TRBV14 and TRBJ2-5; D is possibly TRBD1 (6 bases). This CDR3 is 15 amino acids long. V gave up 0 bases and J gave up 5 bases, with 13 bases separating them. Germline-derived CDR1 and CDR2 are SGHDN and FVKESK. CDR3 loop: CASSQETGLWETQYF. The DNA for the CDR3 is TGTGCCAGCAGCCAAGAGACAGGCCTATGGGAGACCCAGTACTTC.

There are a few counts of this clone. This chain joins TRBV27 and TRBJ2-3, with TRBD2 matching 8 bases. Trimming at V came to 4 bases and at J to 3 bases, leaving 12 bases not matched to a gene. The CDR3 has 17 amino acids. CDR1 and CDR2 (germline): MNHEY, SMNVEV (reference sequence). CDR3 sequence: CASSSRGGIGGTDTQYF. The CDR3 region has the DNA TGTGCCAGCAGTTCCCGCGGGGGGATCGGGGGGACAGATACGCAGTATTTT.

In this sample, this clone turned up a few times. V usage is TRBV7-2 and J usage is TRBJ2-2; 13 bases map to TRBD2. CDR1 SGHTA and CDR2 FQGNSA come from the germline V gene. The CDR3 length is 15 residues. Trimming at V came to 6 bases and at J to 6 bases, leaving 4 bases not matched to a gene. The CDR3 DNA reads TGTGCCAGCAGACTGGGACTAGCGGGGCCCGGGGAGCTGTTTTTT. This encodes CASRLGLAGPGELFF. Full variable domain (remainder filled in from reference TRBV7-2 and TRBJ2-2): GAGVSQSPSNKVTEKGKDVELRCDPISGHTALYWYRQSLGQGLEFLIYFQGNSAPDKSGLPSDRFSAERTGGSVSTLTIQRTQQEDSAVYLCASRLGLAGPGELFFGEGSRLTVL.

There are a few counts of this clone. The chain couples TRBV5-1 to TRBJ1-2; 9 bases map to TRBD1. V shed 4 bases and J 6 bases; nucleotides not matched to a gene: 10. This CDR3 has 15 residues. Germline CDR1 and CDR2: SGHRS and YFSETQ. The DNA of the CDR3 is TGCGCCAGCAGCCGTACTACAGGGGGCGAGGATGGCTACACCTTC. It translates to CASSRTTGGEDGYTF.